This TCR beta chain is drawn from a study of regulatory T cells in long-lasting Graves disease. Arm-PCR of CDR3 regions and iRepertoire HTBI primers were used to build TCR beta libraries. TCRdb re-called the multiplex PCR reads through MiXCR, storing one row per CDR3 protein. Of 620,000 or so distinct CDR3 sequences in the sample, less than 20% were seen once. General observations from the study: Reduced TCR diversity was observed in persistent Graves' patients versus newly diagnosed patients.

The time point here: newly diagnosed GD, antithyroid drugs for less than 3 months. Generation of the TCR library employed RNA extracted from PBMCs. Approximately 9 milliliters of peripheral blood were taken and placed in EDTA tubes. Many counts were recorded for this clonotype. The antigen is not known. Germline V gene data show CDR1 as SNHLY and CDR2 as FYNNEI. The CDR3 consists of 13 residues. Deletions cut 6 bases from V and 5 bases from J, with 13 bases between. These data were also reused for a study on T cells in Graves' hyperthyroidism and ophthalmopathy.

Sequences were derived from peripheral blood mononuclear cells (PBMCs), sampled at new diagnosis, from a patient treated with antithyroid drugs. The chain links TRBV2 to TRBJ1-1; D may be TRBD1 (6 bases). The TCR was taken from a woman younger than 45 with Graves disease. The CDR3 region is CASRPDRLTEAFF. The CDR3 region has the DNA TGTGCCAGCAGACCCGACAGGCTGACTGAAGCTTTCTTT.